This T cell receptor (beta chain) was obtained from a study of blood T cells in healthy people across ages (dated by TCRdb to about 2015). Looking at the study overall: In model experiments, template switching captured about one uniquely barcoded TCR beta cDNA molecule for every two T cells. The donors were divided into four age groups: young (average about 15 years), middle-aged (almost 40), aged (about 60) and long-lived (82). Two additional independent replicas of 1 million unique cDNA reads from the same blood draw were analyzed for two donors (one aged 18 to 30 and one aged 80 or older). To track age-related changes in TCR beta repertoire diversity, the study relied on deep sequencing normalized with unique cDNA molecular identifiers. Broader findings and caveats from the paper: There was a strong correlation between observed TCR beta diversity and the percentage of naive T cells measured by flow cytometry. Total diversity estimates from one million sequenced T cells were considered lower bounds and underestimates. As age increased, observed TCR beta diversity per million T cells dropped in a roughly linear way, and a significant reduction was already evident by age about 40. Bulk unsorted PBMC profiling prevented conclusive comparison of naive and antigen-experienced compartments. The CMV infection status of donors was not known, potentially confounding age-related changes in expanded clonotypes. Compared with the aged group, more naive CD4+ T cells, fewer expanded clones and increased TCR diversity were shown by the long-lived group, suggesting age selection.

Trimming takes 0 bases off V and 10 bases off J; junction bases not matched to a gene: 1. Via the germline V gene, CDR1 is SGHRS and CDR2 YFSETQ. The cysteine opens and the phenylalanine closes a CDR3 of 13 amino acids. Solely the CDR3 DNA is kept, with 39 bases framed from the first base. The roughly 39 donors, aged about 6 to 100 years, were systemically healthy Caucasian individuals from Russia. Roughly 9 milliliters of peripheral blood were drawn from each donor into EDTA-treated Vacutainer tubes. Ficoll-Paque density-gradient centrifugation was used to isolate PBMCs, with at least 6 million obtained per sample. Total RNA was extracted from PBMCs with Trizol reagent, with at least 6 micrograms obtained per sample. For every donor, flow cytometry on a PBMC aliquot measured the percentage of naive CD45RAhigh/CD27high T cells. This clonotype was seen a few times. The antigen it recognizes is unknown. No base quality values were provided; no much bigger clone lies one nucleotide off.

The library was built by means of 5' RACE. The sample was run on an Illumina HiSeq 2500. A second PCR of about 6 to 11 cycles was performed with a sample-barcoded 5' primer and a J-beta primer mix. Each TCR beta cDNA molecule received a unique molecular identifier from a template-switch 5' adaptor carrying 12 random nucleotides. At least 2.5 million CDR3-containing paired-end reads were obtained from each sample. The Mint cDNA synthesis kit, primed by a TRBC-specific oligonucleotide, was used to synthesize first-strand cDNA from all RNA. Following uracil-DNA glycosylase treatment, a first 18-cycle PCR with universal primers M1SS and BC2_uni_R was performed on all cDNA. The authors' analysis ran thus. Each sample was normalized by randomly selecting 1 million high-quality reads, each carrying a distinct molecular identifier. Reads with shared molecular identifiers were discarded instead of being binned into consensus sequences. MiTCR, run with a Q25 quality threshold and the strictest error-elimination algorithm, handled CDR3 identification, clonotype clustering and error correction. Lower-bound total TCR beta diversity was estimated with a nonparametric unseen species model using Euler transformation. TCRdb took the public reads, trimmed them with fastp at Q25, ran MiXCR for clone calling and kept in-frame beta chains. Identical CDR3 protein sequences are pooled into one entry, listed with their most common genes and DNA. The V and J calls here are based on TCRdb, not the publication. This sample is represented by roughly 1 million distinct CDR3 sequences; almost 25% of them were singletons. The ten most abundant clones make up around 0.75% of the sample.

The same data also contributed to another study, on T cells of mothers and their children. Per that second paper: Nine systemically healthy Caucasian individuals served as donors, namely three mothers together with their six children. cDNA synthesis used all of the extracted RNA, with approximately 1.4 ug of RNA in each 15 ul reaction. In the second PCR, the M1S primer introduced both the sample barcodes and 2-4 random nucleotides. More than 9 million TCR beta CDR3 reads were obtained from each mother, and some 3.3 million reads were obtained from each child. In both related and unrelated pairs, thymic selection shapes the output of TCR recombination in a similar way, with inherited differences having only a minor effect. Normalized repertoire overlap was always slightly but never significantly higher in related than unrelated mother-child pairs. With a sensitivity of approximately 100 clones per million clonotypes, no persistent microchimeric T cell clones were detected. Deep NGS was used in the study to compare the TCR beta repertoires of mothers and children and to look for features that separate related mother-child pairs from unrelated individuals. Mothers averaged about 37 +/- 4 years of age and children averaged around 11 +/- 4 years. Libraries were sequenced on Illumina HiSeq 2000 with 100+100 nt paired-end reads after adapter ligation with NEBNext reagents. To prevent cross-contamination, the mother and child libraries were prepared a month apart and were sequenced in separate runs. For each donor, somewhere between roughly 450,000 and 2,000,000 distinct TCR beta clonotypes were identified. Naive TCR beta clonotypes were estimated from low-frequency clonotypes matched to each donor's FACS-determined naive share, without sorting.

Sequencing was done on a sample of blood. This clonotype was obtained from a girl between 2 and 10 years old in good health. The chain couples TRBV5-1 to TRBJ2-1; 10 bases in the middle match TRBD1. The CDR3 protein: CASSLGQGAEQFF. The DNA is TGCGCCAGCAGCTTGGGACAGGGGGCCGAGCAGTTCTTC. The full variable domain, with segments outside the CDR3 supplied by the reference TRBV5-1 and TRBJ2-1 proteins, appears as KAGVTQTPRYLIKTRGQQVTLSCSPISGHRSVSWYQQTPGQGLQFLFEYFSETQRNKGNFPGRFSGRQFSNSRSEMNVSTLELGDSALYLCASSLGQGAEQFFGPGTRLTVL.